This TCR beta chain was found in a study of control samples from healthy donors and cancer patients. CDR1 is LNHDA and CDR2 is SQIVND in the germline V gene (reference sequence). The V end was cut by 3 bases, the J end by 6 bases, with 10 bases between. CDR3 length: 13 residues. Method: immunoSEQ multiplex PCR; TCRdb's copy keeps in-frame clones and lacks some. The sample lists around 230,000 clones, roughly 94% occurring once. The sequenced sample consisted of blood. The receptor comes from a man aged 45-65 years in good health. The rearrangement links TRBV19 to TRBJ2-3; D gene unclear. For the CDR3, the DNA is TGTGCCAGTAGTATGTGGACCCGGGATACGCAGTATTTT. Translating it yields CASSMWTRDTQYF.